These T cell receptor beta chains were read from a single sample in a study of control samples from healthy donors and cancer patients. TCRdb's copy holds only in-frame clones and misses some; the assay was immunoSEQ multiplex PCR. The sample holds approximately 93,000 clones, around nine tenths seen once. The source material was PBMCs. These TCRs come from a woman aged 45-59 years with colorectal cancer. CDR3s include the opening cysteine and the closing phenylalanine or tryptophan.

TRBJ2-1,TRBV14,16,CASSHVQGHDYNEQFF
TRBJ1-1,TRBV24-1,14,CATRSTKGGTEAFF
TRBJ1-5,TRBV2,14,CASSGGQGYQPQHF
TRBJ1-2,TRBV6-2/TRBV6-3,13,CASSTGTGDGYTF
TRBJ1-5,TRBV6-2/TRBV6-3,17,CASSYGGDWDSNQPQHF
TRBJ1-2,TRBV18,16,CASSPVSQLTVYGYTF
TRBJ2-3,TRBV19,13,CASKAVSTDTQYF
TRBJ1-1,TRBV10-3,14,CAISKGQMNTEAFF
TRBJ1-3,TRBV9,17,CASSVEPRAVYGNTIYF
TRBJ1-3,TRBV2,14,CASKQTGTGNTIYF
TRBJ2-5,TRBV28,14,CASRFQGKGETQYF
TRBJ1-6,TRBV30,13,CAWRVSYNSPLHF
TRBJ2-2,TRBV6-1,15,CASSEQGAGTGELFF
TRBJ2-3,TRBV9,16,CASSAWTSGGTDTQYF
TRBJ2-3,TRBV3-1/TRBV3-2,18,CASSDTPTGGGSTDTQYF
TRBJ2-1,TRBV5-1,11,CASSEGGEQFF
TRBJ1-1,TRBV19,15,CASKKTGVGTNEAFF
TRBJ1-3,TRBV6-5,15,CASSYSGGSGNTIYF
TRBJ1-3,TRBV5-1,14,CASSFGSGGNTIYF
TRBJ2-1,TRBV28,17,CASSYYNSGQGLHEQFF
TRBJ1-1,TRBV3-1/TRBV3-2,14,CASSQVAGVTEAFF
TRBJ1-2,TRBV5-4,13,CASSYGGANGYTF
TRBJ2-4,TRBV9,18,CASSAQGLAGGAKNIQYF
TRBJ1-6,TRBV6-5,13,CASIPGYNSPLHF
TRBJ2-3,TRBV30,18,CAWSVQSGGTKRTDTQYF
TRBJ1-4,TRBV27,14,CASSSGTGAEKLFF
TRBJ1-6,TRBV21-1,15,CARISWDRGNSPLHF
TRBJ2-3,TRBV7-2,15,CASSFSGPTTDTQYF
TRBJ2-5,TRBV7-3,14,CASSLTGQQETQYF
TRBJ2-1,TRBV4-3,16,CASSQVGLLRDNEQFF
TRBJ1-2,TRBV14,16,CASSQGADRRTGGYTF
TRBJ1-2,TRBV6-2/TRBV6-3,14,CASSYSATMDGYTF
TRBJ1-5,TRBV19,13,CASKDRPNQPQHF
TRBJ1-5,TRBV28,14,CASSRGGGNQPQHF
TRBJ1-2,TRBV28,14,CASSLLGENYGYTF
TRBJ1-1,TRBV9,16,CASSVRDSFMNTEAFF
TRBJ2-2,TRBV6-5,13,CASRLQGSGELFF
TRBJ1-4,TRBV30,12,CAWSVANEKLFF
TRBJ2-1,TRBV2,15,CASSYEGERNNEQFF
TRBJ1-5,TRBV11-2,12,CASSPLAQPQHF
TRBJ1-6,TRBV5-6,17,CASSLFGGTSYNSPLHF